The entry below gives a single TCR beta chain sequence along with its context. Its specificity is unknown. The table came from immunoSEQ multiplex PCR; TCRdb's copy has only in-frame clones and leaves some out. The sample includes 9,500 to 13,000 clones, roughly 70% of them seen just once. The data originate from a study of OX40 agonist ivuxolimab in advanced cancers. As for the study in general: A male proportion of over 70% was recorded, with mean age 60 years and range about 20 to 79. General study results and limits: At doses 0.1 to 3.0 mg/kg, CD4+ and CD8+ clones expanded. Average numbers of expanded clones were greater in CD8+ T cells than in CD4+.

This CDR3 spans 15 amino acids. The germline gives CDR1 MNHEY, CDR2 SVGAGI. V dropped 6 bases and J dropped 4; count of bases not matched to a gene: 12. The gene calls are TRBV6-5 and TRBJ2-7; 7 bases are a match to TRBD2. The source was CD4+ or CD8+ T cells sorted from blood, collected in a trial of the OX40 agonist ivuxolimab. This sequence originates from an adult with an advanced solid tumor such as melanoma, head and neck, liver or kidney cancer. The CDR3 here is CASSPGVGEGYEQYF. CDR3 nucleotide sequence: TGTGCCAGCAGCCCTGGGGTAGGGGAGGGGTACGAGCAGTACTTC.